This T cell receptor (beta chain) is drawn from a study of technical replicates of blood from a handful of donors. Between the trimmed V and J ends, which lost 2 bases and 1 base, there was a span of 9 bases. Germline CDR1 and CDR2: SGHRS and YFSETQ. The CDR3 contains 14 residues. TCRdb keeps only in-frame clones here, not all; method: immunoSEQ multiplex PCR. This table has around 89,000 clones, 90% to 95% appearing once. The sequence derives from a human donor in good health. The sample comprised T cells isolated from PBMCs. The rearrangement uses TRBV5-1 and TRBJ2-5; possible D gene TRBD2, 5 bases. CDR3 DNA: TGCGCCAGCAGCTTTCCAGGAGGCCAAGAGACCCAGTACTTC. It is translated as CASSFPGGQETQYF.